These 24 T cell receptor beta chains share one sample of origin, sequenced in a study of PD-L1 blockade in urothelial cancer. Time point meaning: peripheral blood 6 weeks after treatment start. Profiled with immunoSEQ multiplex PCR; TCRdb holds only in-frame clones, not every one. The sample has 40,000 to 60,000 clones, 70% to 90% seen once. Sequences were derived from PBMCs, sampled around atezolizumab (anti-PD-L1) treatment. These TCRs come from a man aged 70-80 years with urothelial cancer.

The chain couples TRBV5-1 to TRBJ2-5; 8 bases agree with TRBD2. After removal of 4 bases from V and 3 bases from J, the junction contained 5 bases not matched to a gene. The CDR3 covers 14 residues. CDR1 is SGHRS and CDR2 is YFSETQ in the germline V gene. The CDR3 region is CASSTPGGEETQYF. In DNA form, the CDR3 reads TGCGCCAGCAGCACACCGGGAGGGGAAGAGACCCAGTACTTC.

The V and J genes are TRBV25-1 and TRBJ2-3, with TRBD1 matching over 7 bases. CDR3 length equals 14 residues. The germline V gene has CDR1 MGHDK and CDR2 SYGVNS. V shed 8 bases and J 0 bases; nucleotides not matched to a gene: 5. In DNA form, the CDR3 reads TGTGCCAGCGGAGACAGGGCTAGCACAGATACGCAGTATTTT. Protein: CASGDRASTDTQYF. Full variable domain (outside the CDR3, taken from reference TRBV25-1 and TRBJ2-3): EADIYQTPRYLVIGTGKKITLECSQTMGHDKMYWYQQDPGMELHLIHYSYGVNSTEKGDLSSESTVSRIRTEHFPLTLESARPSHTSQYLCASGDRASTDTQYFGPGTRLTVL.

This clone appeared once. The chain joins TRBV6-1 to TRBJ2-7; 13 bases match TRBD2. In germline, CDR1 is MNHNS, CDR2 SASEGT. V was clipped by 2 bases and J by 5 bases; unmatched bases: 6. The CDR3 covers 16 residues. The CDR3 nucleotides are TGTGCCAGCAGTGAAATTTGGACTAGCGGGAGCGACGAGCAGTACTTC. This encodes CASSEIWTSGSDEQYF.

The CDR3 DNA reads TGTGCCAGTAGTGCCCTAGGGGCCGATACGCAGTATTTT. Its protein is CASSALGADTQYF. The genes are TRBV19 and TRBJ2-3; D might be TRBD1 (5 bases). The ends were cut back, 5 bases at V and 6 bases at J, with 12 bases in the middle. There are 13 residues in the CDR3. Germline-derived CDR1 and CDR2 are LNHDA and SQIVND (reference sequence).

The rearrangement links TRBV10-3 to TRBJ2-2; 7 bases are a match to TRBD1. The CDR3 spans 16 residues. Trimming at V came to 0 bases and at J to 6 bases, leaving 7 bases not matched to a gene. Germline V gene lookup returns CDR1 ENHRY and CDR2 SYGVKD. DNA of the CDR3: TGTGCCATCAGTGAGTCGAACAGGGGTAACGCCGGGGAGCTGTTTTTT. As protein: CAISESNRGNAGELFF.

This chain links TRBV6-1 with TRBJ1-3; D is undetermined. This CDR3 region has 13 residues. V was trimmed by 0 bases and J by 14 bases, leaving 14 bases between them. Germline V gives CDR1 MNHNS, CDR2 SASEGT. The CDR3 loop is CASSEAPPPTVYF. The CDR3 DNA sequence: TGTGCCAGCAGTGAAGCCCCCCCTCCTACCGTATATTTT.

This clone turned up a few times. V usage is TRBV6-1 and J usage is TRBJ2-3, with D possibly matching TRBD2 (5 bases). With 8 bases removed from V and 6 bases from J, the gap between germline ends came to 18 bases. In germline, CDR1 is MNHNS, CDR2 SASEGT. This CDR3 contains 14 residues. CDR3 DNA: TGTGCCAGCGTGGGCGGGCATAGTAAGGATACGCAGTATTTT. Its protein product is CASVGGHSKDTQYF.

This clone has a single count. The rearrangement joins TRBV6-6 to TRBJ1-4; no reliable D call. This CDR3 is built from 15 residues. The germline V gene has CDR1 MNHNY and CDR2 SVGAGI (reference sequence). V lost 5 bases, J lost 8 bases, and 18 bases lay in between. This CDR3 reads CASSPPATNGEKLFF. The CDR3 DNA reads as TGTGCCAGCAGTCCCCCGGCAACCAACGGGGAAAAACTGTTTTTT.

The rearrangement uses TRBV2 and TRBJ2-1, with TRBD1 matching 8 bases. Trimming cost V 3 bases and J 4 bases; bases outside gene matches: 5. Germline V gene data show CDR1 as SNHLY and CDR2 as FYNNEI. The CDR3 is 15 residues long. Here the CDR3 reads CASSDSGQGYNEQFF. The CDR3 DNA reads TGTGCCAGCAGTGACAGTGGACAGGGATACAATGAGCAGTTCTTC.

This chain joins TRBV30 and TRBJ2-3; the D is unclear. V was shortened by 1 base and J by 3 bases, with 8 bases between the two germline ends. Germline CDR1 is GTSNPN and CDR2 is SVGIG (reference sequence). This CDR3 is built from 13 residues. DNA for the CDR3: TGTGCCTGGAGTGAGTGGAGTACAGATACGCAGTATTTT. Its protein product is CAWSEWSTDTQYF. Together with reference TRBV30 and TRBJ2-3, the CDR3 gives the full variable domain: SQTIHQWPATLVQPVGSPLSLECTVEGTSNPNLYWYRQAAGRGLQLLFYSVGIGQISSEVPQNLSASRPQDRQFILSSKKLLLSDSGFYLCAWSEWSTDTQYFGPGTRLTVL.

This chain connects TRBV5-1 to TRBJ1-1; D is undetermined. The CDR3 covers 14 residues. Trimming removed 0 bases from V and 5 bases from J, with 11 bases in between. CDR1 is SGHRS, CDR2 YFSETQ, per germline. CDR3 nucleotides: TGCGCCAGCAGCTTGGTTGGAGGGCGGACTGAAGCTTTCTTT. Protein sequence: CASSLVGGRTEAFF.

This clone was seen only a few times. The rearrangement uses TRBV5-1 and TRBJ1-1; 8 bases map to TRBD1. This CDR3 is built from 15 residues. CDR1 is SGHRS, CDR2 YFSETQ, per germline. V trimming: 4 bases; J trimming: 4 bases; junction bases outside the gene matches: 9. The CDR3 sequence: CASSRSTGVITEAFF. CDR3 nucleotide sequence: TGCGCCAGCAGCCGATCGACAGGGGTGATCACTGAAGCTTTCTTT.

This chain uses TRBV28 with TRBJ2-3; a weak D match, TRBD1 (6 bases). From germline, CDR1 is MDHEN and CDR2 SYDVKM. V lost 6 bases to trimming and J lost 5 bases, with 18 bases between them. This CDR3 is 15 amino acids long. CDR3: CASSQDRIRGDTQYF. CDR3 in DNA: TGTGCCAGCAGCCAAGACAGGATCCGCGGAGATACGCAGTATTTT.

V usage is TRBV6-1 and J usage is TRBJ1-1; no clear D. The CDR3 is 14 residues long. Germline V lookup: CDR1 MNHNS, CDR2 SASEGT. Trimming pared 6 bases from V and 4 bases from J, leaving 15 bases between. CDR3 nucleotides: TGTGCCAGCAGGGCCGAGAAACGGGTCACTGAAGCTTTCTTT. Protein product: CASRAEKRVTEAFF.

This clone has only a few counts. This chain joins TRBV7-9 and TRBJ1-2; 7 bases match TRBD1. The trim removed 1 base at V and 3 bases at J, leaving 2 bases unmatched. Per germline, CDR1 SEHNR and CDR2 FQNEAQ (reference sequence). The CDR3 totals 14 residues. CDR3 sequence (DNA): TGTGCCAGCAGCTTAGAGGGGGCGGACTATGGCTACACCTTC. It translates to CASSLEGADYGYTF.

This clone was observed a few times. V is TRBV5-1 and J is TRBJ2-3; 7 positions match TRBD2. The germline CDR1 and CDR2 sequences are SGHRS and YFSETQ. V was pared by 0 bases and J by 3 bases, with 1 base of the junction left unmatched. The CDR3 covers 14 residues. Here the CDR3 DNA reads TGCGCCAGCAGCTTGGCGGGGGGAACAGATACGCAGTATTTT. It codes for CASSLAGGTDTQYF.

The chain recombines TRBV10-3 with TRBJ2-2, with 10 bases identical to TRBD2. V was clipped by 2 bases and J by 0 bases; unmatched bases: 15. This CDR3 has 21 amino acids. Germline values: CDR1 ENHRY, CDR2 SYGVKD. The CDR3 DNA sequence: TGTGCCATCAGTGAGCTAGGGGCTACTAGCGGGAAATTCGCGAACACCGGGGAGCTGTTTTTT. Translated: CAISELGATSGKFANTGELFF.

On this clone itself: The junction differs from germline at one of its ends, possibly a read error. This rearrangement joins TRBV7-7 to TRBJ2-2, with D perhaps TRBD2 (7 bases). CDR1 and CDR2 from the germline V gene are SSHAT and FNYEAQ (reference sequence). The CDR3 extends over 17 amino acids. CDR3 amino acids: CASSRTGGAEGTGELFF. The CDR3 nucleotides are TGTGCTAGCAGTAGAACGGGGGGCGCGGAGGGAACCGGGGAGCTGTTTTTT. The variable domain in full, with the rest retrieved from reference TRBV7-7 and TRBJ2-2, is GAGVSQSPRYKVTKRGQDVTLRCDPISSHATLYWYQQALGQGPEFLTYFNYEAQPDKSGLPSDRFSAERPEGSISTLTIQRTEQRDSAMYRCASSRTGGAEGTGELFFGEGSRLTVL.

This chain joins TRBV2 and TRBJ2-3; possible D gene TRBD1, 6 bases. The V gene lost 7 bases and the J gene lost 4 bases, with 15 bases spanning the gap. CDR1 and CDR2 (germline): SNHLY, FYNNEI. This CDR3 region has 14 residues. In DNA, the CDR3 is TGTGCCAGCAAAACCTGGAGACAGGCAGATACGCAGTATTTT. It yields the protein CASKTWRQADTQYF. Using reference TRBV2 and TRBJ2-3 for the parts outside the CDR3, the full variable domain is EPEVTQTPSHQVTQMGQEVILRCVPISNHLYFYWYRQILGQKVEFLVSFYNNEISEKSEIFDDQFSVERPDGSNFTLKIRSTKLEDSAMYFCASKTWRQADTQYFGPGTRLTVL.

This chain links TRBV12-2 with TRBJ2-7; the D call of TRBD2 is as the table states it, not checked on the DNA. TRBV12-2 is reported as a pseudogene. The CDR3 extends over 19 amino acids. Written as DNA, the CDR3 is TGTGCAAGTCGCTTAGCCCCAAAGGGACTAGCGAGAGAATCCTACGAGCAGTACTTC. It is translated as CASRLAPKGLARESYEQYF.

The CDR3 DNA is TGCGCCAGCAGCCAAGTCCGGGACAGGGTTCGTGAAAAACTGTTTTTT. Protein: CASSQVRDRVREKLFF. The chain carries TRBV4-1 and TRBJ1-4; 9 bases map to TRBD1. CDR3 length equals 16 residues. Germline values: CDR1 MGHRA, CDR2 YSYEKL. The V and J ends lost 1 base and 7 bases, in that order; junction bases with no gene match: 7.

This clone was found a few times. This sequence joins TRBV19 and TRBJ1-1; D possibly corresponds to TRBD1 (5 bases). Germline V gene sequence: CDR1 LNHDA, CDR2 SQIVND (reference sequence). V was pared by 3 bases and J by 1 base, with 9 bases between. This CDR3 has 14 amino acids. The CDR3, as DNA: TGTGCCAGTAGTATCGGGGGGGAGAACACTGAAGCTTTCTTT. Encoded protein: CASSIGGENTEAFF.

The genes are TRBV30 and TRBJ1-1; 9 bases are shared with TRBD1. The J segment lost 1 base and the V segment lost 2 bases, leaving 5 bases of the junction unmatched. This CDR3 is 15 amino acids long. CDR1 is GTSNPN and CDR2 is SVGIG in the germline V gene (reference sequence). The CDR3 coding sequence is TGTGCCTGGAGTACCCAGGACAGGGGGAACACTGAAGCTTTCTTT. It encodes CAWSTQDRGNTEAFF.

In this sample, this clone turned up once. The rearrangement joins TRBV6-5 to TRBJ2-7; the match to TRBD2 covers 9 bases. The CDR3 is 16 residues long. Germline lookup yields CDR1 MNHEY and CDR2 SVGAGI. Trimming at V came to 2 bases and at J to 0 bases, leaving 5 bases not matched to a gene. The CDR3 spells CASSYGEREASYEQYF. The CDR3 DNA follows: TGTGCCAGCAGTTACGGAGAGCGGGAGGCCTCCTACGAGCAGTACTTC.